Each of the 19 T cell receptor beta chains below was sequenced from the same sample in a study of regulatory T cells in long-lasting Graves disease. The TCR beta library used iRepertoire HTBI primers with Arm-PCR amplification of CDR3. TCRdb redid the calling of the multiplex PCR reads with MiXCR, one entry per CDR3 protein. The profile covers about 400,000 distinct CDR3 sequences, with about 15% appearing a single time and approximately 7.8% taken by the ten largest. Sample time point: newly diagnosed GD, antithyroid drugs for less than 3 months. PBMC-derived RNA was used for the TCR library. The same data also contributed to another study, on T cells in Graves' hyperthyroidism and ophthalmopathy.

Material: peripheral blood mononuclear cells (PBMCs), obtained at new diagnosis, from a patient treated with antithyroid drugs. Receptor source: a woman in her thirties or forties with Graves disease.

CDR3 in amino acids: CASSIGGSSNQPQHF. The CDR3 region has the DNA TGTGCCAGTAGTATAGGGGGGTCCAGCAATCAGCCCCAGCATTTT. The chain links TRBV19 to TRBJ1-5, with a possible D match to TRBD1 (5 bases). Germline V gene sequence: CDR1 LNHDA, CDR2 SQIVND (reference sequence). Deletions cut 1 base from V and 1 base from J, with 8 bases between. The CDR3 is 15 amino acids.

The rearrangement links TRBV24-1 to TRBJ2-3; D could derive from TRBD1 or TRBD2 (5 bases each). Germline-derived CDR1 and CDR2 are KGHDR and SFDVKD. The CDR3 contains 14 residues. Deletions cut 5 bases from V and 1 base from J, with 9 bases between. The CDR3 coding sequence is TGTGCCACCAGTGGCCGGGACGGCACAGATACGCAGTATTTT. Translated: CATSGRDGTDTQYF.

As for this clonotype: This sequence is one base from a far larger clone and is likely a read error. The genes are TRBV10-3 and TRBJ2-1; TRBD2 matches at 11 bases. The CDR3 sequence is 17 residues long. J was trimmed by 10 bases and V by 6 bases; bases with no gene match: 17. CDR1 is ENHRY, CDR2 SYGVKD, per germline. The CDR3: CAIRGGGLAAASYEQFF. The CDR3 DNA reads TGTGCCATCAGAGGAGGGGGACTAGCGGCCGCCTCCTACGAGCAGTTCTTC.

This clonotype was picked up many times. The CDR3 is CASSLVGGLETQYF. Here the CDR3 DNA reads TGTGCCAGCAGCTTAGTGGGGGGGCTTGAGACCCAGTACTTC. V usage is TRBV11-2 and J usage is TRBJ2-5; perhaps TRBD2 as D (7 bases). This CDR3 spans 14 amino acids. V was pared by 1 base and J by 5 bases, with 11 bases between. Looked up from germline, CDR1 is SGHAT and CDR2 is FQNNGV.

With respect to this clonotype: This may be a read error: a much more frequent sequence differs by one nucleotide. The conserved final phenylalanine or tryptophan is absent from the CDR3, which likely points to a read error. The DNA of the CDR3 is TGTGCCAGCAGTTACTCCGGGACAGGGGGCTACGAGCAGTACCTC. It yields the protein CASSYSGTGGYEQYL. The chain recombines TRBV6-9 with TRBJ2-7, with 11 nucleotides matching TRBD1. Germline V lookup: CDR1 MNHGY, CDR2 SVAAGI. The CDR3 contains 15 residues. Trimming at V came to 3 bases and at J to 3 bases, leaving 4 bases not matched to a gene.

The chain employs TRBV12-3 or TRBV12-4 and TRBJ2-5; 12 nucleotides match TRBD2. The CDR3 has 17 amino acids. V gave up 5 bases and J gave up 11 bases; unmatched junction bases: 18. This CDR3 reads CASSGGASGRAINEQYF. CDR3 bases: TGTGCCAGCAGTGGGGGGGCTAGCGGGAGGGCCATCAATGAGCAGTACTTC.

In its sample, this clonotype was seen many times. The chain has TRBV2 and TRBJ2-1; D possibly uses TRBD1 or TRBD2 (5 bases each). The germline V gene encodes CDR1 SNHLY and CDR2 FYNNEI. V was pared by 0 bases and J by 8 bases, with 14 bases between. This CDR3 comprises 15 residues. The DNA of the CDR3 is TGTGCCAGCAGTGAAGCGCTCGGGGACGCCCATGAGCAGTTCTTC. Its protein is CASSEALGDAHEQFF.

This clonotype was recorded many times. V gene TRBV7-2 combines with J gene TRBJ2-1; 13 bases align to TRBD2. The CDR3 has 15 residues. V trimming: 5 bases; J trimming: 5 bases; junction bases outside the gene matches: 3. Germline CDR1 and CDR2: SGHTA and FQGNSA. The CDR3 bases are TGTGCCAGCAGCCTGGGACTAGCGGGAAACAATGAGCAGTTCTTC. Residues: CASSLGLAGNNEQFF.

This clonotype occurred a few times. The genes are TRBV19 and TRBJ2-2; D is unresolved. Between the trimmed V and J ends, which lost 4 bases and 3 bases, there was a span of 9 bases. The length of the CDR3 is 14 residues. CDR1 and CDR2 from the germline V gene are LNHDA and SQIVND (reference sequence). The CDR3 nucleotides are TGTGCCAGTAGTAGAACAGAGGACACCGGGGAGCTGTTTTTT. It is translated as CASSRTEDTGELFF.

Written as DNA, the CDR3 is TGTGCCAGCAGCGTTTCGGGGGGGGGTCAAGAGACCCAGTACTTC. It codes for CASSVSGGGQETQYF. The chain links TRBV9 to TRBJ2-5; 8 nucleotides agree with TRBD2. Per germline, CDR1 SGDLS and CDR2 YYNGEE. The length of the CDR3 is 15 residues. The V gene end was trimmed by 2 bases and the J gene end by 2 bases; junction bases not matched to a gene: 5.

V is TRBV4-1 and J is TRBJ2-1; 13 nucleotides match TRBD2. CDR1 MGHRA and CDR2 YSYEKL come from the germline V gene. The CDR3 length is 16 residues. The V segment lost 0 bases and the J segment 8 bases; nucleotides outside the gene matches: 4. CDR3 sequence reads: CASSQDRTSGSYEQFF. The CDR3 DNA reads as TGCGCCAGCAGCCAAGATAGGACTAGCGGGAGCTATGAGCAGTTCTTC.

This clonotype was seen ten or more times. This chain uses TRBV7-8 with TRBJ2-1; 12 nucleotides match TRBD2. This CDR3 spans 15 amino acids. The germline V gene encodes CDR1 SGHVS and CDR2 FQNEAQ. Trimming took 6 bases from V and 6 from J; bases not matched to a gene: 6. CDR3 DNA sequence: TGTGCCAGCAGTCTAGCGGGAGGGCCAAGCAATGAGCAGTTCTTC. Translated, it gives CASSLAGGPSNEQFF.

This clonotype came up many times. V and J are TRBV3-1 and TRBJ2-6; D gene ambiguous. V lost 4 bases and J 2 bases, leaving 12 bases between the germline ends. This CDR3 contains 16 residues. Germline values: CDR1 LGHDT, CDR2 YNNKEL (reference sequence). CDR3 nucleotide sequence: TGTGCCAGCAGCCGGGCGGCCCTAACTGGGGCCAACGTCCTGACTTTC. Its translation is CASSRAALTGANVLTF.

There are many counts of this clonotype. The chain carries TRBV7-2 and TRBJ2-1; D tentatively reads TRBD1 or TRBD2 (5 bases each). In germline, CDR1 is SGHTA, CDR2 FQGNSA. The length of the CDR3 is 15 residues. Trimming shortened V by 5 bases and J by 2 bases, and 13 bases separated the two germline ends. This CDR3 reads CASSLRDGPYNEQFF. The CDR3 DNA reads as TGTGCCAGCAGCCTCCGGGACGGACCCTACAATGAGCAGTTCTTC.

This clonotype came up a few times. The chain combines TRBV25-1 with TRBJ1-1; 12 bases agree with TRBD1. This CDR3 comprises 14 residues. With V trimmed by 4 bases and J by 9 bases, 6 bases remained unmatched. CDR1 is MGHDK, CDR2 SYGVNS, per germline. The chain's CDR3 is CASSGSGQGAKAFF. The CDR3 coding sequence is TGTGCCAGCAGTGGCTCGGGACAGGGGGCTAAAGCTTTCTTT.

A few counts support this clonotype. The chain joins TRBV18 to TRBJ1-2, with D perhaps TRBD1 (6 bases). Trimming removed 3 bases at V and 3 bases at J, with 11 bases between. Germline assignment: CDR1 KGHSH and CDR2 LQKENI. CDR3 length: 14 amino acids. Here the CDR3 DNA reads TGTGCCAGCTCACCCCCAGGGGCCGACTATGGCTACACCTTC. It codes for CASSPPGADYGYTF.

This sequence joins TRBV5-1 and TRBJ2-1, with TRBD2 identical over 9 bases. The junction had 5 bases not matched to a gene; V was cut back by 0 bases and J by 4 bases. In germline, CDR1 is SGHRS, CDR2 YFSETQ. The length of the CDR3 is 16 residues. In DNA form, the CDR3 reads TGCGCCAGCAGCTTGGCCCCTAGCGGGGAGTACAATGAGCAGTTCTTC. Amino acids: CASSLAPSGEYNEQFF.

This clonotype came up many times. The chain joins TRBV7-9 to TRBJ2-7; TRBD2 matches 9 bases. Trimming removed 4 bases from V and 3 bases from J; junction bases left unmatched: 4. Germline CDR1 SEHNR, CDR2 FQNEAQ (reference sequence). The CDR3 consists of 14 residues. DNA of the CDR3: TGTGCCAGCAGCTCAGGACTAGCGCACTACGAGCAGTACTTC. Encoded protein: CASSSGLAHYEQYF.

On this clonotype: A junction end diverges from the germline sequence, so it may reflect a read error. The chain couples TRBV30 to TRBJ1-5, with unresolved D. Germline CDR1 and CDR2: GTSNPN and SVGIG (reference sequence). This CDR3 is 13 amino acids long. Here the CDR3 reads CAWSVRSNQPQPF. Written as DNA, the CDR3 is TGTGCCTGGAGTGTACGGAGCAATCAGCCTCAGCCTTTT. Looking up the rest from reference TRBV30 and TRBJ1-5 gives the full variable domain: SQTIHQWPATLVQPVGSPLSLECTVEGTSNPNLYWYRQAAGRGLQLLFYSVGIGQISSEVPQNLSASRPQDRQFILSSKKLLLSDSGFYLCAWSVRSNQPQPFGDGTRLSIL.